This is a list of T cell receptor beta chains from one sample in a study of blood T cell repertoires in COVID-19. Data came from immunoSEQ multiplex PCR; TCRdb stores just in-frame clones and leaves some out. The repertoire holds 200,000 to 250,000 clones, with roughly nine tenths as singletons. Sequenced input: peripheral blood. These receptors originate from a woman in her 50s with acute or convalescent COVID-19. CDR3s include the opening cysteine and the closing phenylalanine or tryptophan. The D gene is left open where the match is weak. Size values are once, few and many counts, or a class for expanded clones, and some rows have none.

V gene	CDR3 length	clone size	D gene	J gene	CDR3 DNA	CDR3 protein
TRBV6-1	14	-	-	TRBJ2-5	TGTGCCAGCAGTGAGCAAGCGGGTGGAGAGACCCAGTACTTC	CASSEQAGGETQYF
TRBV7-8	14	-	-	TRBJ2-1	TGTGCCAGCAGCTTAGATCGGGACTACAATGAGCAGTTCTTC	CASSLDRDYNEQFF
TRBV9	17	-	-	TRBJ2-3	TGTGCCAGCAGCGCCGAAGTATGGGACTTAAGCACAGATACGCAGTATTTT	CASSAEVWDLSTDTQYF
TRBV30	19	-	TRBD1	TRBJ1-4	TGTGCCTGGACCTTCCTACGGGGGACAGGGGGCCCTTCCAATGAAAAACTGTTTTTT	CAWTFLRGTGGPSNEKLFF
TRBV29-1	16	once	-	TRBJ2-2	TGCAGCGTTGGGCCCTCTAGTCACCCCAACACCGGGGAGCTGTTTTTT	CSVGPSSHPNTGELFF
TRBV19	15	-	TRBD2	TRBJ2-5	TGTGCCAGTAGTGGACTAGCGGGAGGTGAAGAGACCCAGTACTTC	CASSGLAGGEETQYF
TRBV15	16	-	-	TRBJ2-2	TGTGCCACCAGGCAGTCAGGCCGGTCTAACACCGGGGAGCTGTTTTTT	CATRQSGRSNTGELFF
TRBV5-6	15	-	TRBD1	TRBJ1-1	TGTGCCAGCAGCAAATCCGGGACAGGGAACACTGAAGCTTTCTTT	CASSKSGTGNTEAFF
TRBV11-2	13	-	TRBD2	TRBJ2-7	TGTGCCAGCAGCTTAGGTGGGAGGGTCCTTTCCTTCTTC	CASSLGGRVLSFF
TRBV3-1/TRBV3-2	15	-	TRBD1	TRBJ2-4	TGTGCCAGCAGCCTAGGGACAGGGGGCCAAAACATTCAGTACTTC	CASSLGTGGQNIQYF
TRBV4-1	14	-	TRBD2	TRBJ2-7	TGCGCCAGCAGCCGCCCGGGACTAGGCTACGAGCAGTACTTC	CASSRPGLGYEQYF
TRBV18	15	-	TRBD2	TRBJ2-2	TGTGCCAGCTCACCACTAGCGGGAGACACCGGGGAGCTGTTTTTT	CASSPLAGDTGELFF
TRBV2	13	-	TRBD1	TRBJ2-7	TGTGCCAGTACGGGACAGGGGTTAGACGAGCAGTACTTC	CASTGQGLDEQYF
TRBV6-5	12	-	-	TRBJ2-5	TGTGCCAGCCAGGGGCCTGTGGAGACCCAGTACTTC	CASQGPVETQYF
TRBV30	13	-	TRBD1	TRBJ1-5	TGTGCCTGCGGGACAGCGGGTCATCAGCCCCAGCATTTT	CACGTAGHQPQHF
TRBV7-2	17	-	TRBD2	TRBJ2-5	TGTGCCAGCAGCTTGGGACTAGCGGGGGGCTCCCAAGAGACCCAGTACTTC	CASSLGLAGGSQETQYF
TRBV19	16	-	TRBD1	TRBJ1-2	TGTGCCAGTAGTATAGCTGGGGGGACAGAAGTCTATGGCTACACCTTC	CASSIAGGTEVYGYTF
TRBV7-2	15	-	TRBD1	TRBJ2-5	TGTGCCAGCAGCCCCCGGACAGGGACCCAAGAGACCCAGTACTTC	CASSPRTGTQETQYF
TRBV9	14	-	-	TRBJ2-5	TGTGCCAGCAGCGTAGGCGGGGATTTAGAGACCCAGTACTTC	CASSVGGDLETQYF
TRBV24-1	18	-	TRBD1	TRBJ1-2	TGTGCCACCAGTGACCCCAACCTGACAGGGGGCGCGGACTATGGCTACACCTTC	CATSDPNLTGGADYGYTF
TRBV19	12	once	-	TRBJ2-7	TGTGCCAGTAGTCCGGGGATCTACGAGCAGTACTTC	CASSPGIYEQYF
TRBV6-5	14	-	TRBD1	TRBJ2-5	TGTGCCAGCAGAGCGACAGGGGGCTGGGAGACCCAGTACTTC	CASRATGGWETQYF
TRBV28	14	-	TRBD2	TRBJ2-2	TGTGCCAGCACCGGGACTATGAACACCGGGGAGCTGTTTTTT	CASTGTMNTGELFF
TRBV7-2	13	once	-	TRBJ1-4	TGTGCCAGCAGCTCTGGGGAGGCTGAAAAACTGTTTTTT	CASSSGEAEKLFF
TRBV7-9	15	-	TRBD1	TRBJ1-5	TGTGCCAGCAGCTCAGAGACAGGGGGCAATCAGCCCCAGCATTTT	CASSSETGGNQPQHF
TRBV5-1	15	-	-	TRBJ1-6	TGCGCCAGCAGCTTGGAGCTCTCCTATAATTCACCCCTCCACTTT	CASSLELSYNSPLHF
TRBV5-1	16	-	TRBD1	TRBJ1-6	TGCGCCAGCAGCGCCGGGACAGGGGATAGCAATTCACCCCTCCACTTT	CASSAGTGDSNSPLHF
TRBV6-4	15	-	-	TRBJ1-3	TGTGCCAGCAGTCCCGACGGAGACTCTGGAAACACCATATATTTT	CASSPDGDSGNTIYF
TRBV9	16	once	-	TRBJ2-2	TGTGCCAGCAGCGTAGAGGCAGGGGCCCACACCGGGGAGCTGTTTTTT	CASSVEAGAHTGELFF
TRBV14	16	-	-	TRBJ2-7	TGTGCCAGCAGCCCCAATCGACACCCAATCTCCTACGAGCAGTACTTC	CASSPNRHPISYEQYF
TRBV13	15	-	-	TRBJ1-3	TGTGCCAGCAGCCCCCGGGGGGACTCTGGAAACACCATATATTTT	CASSPRGDSGNTIYF
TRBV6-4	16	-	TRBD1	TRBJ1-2	TGTGCCAGCAGTAGCCCCCCTCGGACAGGGAGGTATGGCTACACCTTC	CASSSPPRTGRYGYTF
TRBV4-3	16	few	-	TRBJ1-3	TGCGCCAGCAGCCAAGGGGATGTCAGGGTTGGAAACACCATATATTTT	CASSQGDVRVGNTIYF
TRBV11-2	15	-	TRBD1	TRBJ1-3	TGTGCCAGCAGTCGAGGGGGCGCCTCTGGAAACACCATATATTTT	CASSRGGASGNTIYF
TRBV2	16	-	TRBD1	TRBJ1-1	TGTGCCAGCAGTCTGGGACAGCCGATCGAGTACACTGAAGCTTTCTTT	CASSLGQPIEYTEAFF
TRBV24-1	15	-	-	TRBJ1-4	TGTGCCACCAGTGATTTGCTTAGGGAGAGAGGAAAACTGTTTTTT	CATSDLLRERGKLFF
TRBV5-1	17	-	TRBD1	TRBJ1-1	TGCGCCAGCAGCTTGGGGGCGGGACAGCAAATGAACACTGAAGCTTTCTTT	CASSLGAGQQMNTEAFF
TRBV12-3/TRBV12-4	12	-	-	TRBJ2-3	TGTGCCAGCGGCGCCGGACTAGATACGCAGTATTTT	CASGAGLDTQYF
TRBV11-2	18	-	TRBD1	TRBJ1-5	TGTGCCAGCAGCGGAGGGACAGGGGGCCCCCGTGGCAATCAGCCCCAGCATTTT	CASSGGTGGPRGNQPQHF
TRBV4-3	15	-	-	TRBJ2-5	TGCGCCAGCAGCCAAGACTTCGCTAGCTGGGAGACCCAGTACTTC	CASSQDFASWETQYF
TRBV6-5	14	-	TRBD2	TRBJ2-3	TGTGCCAGCAGCAGGACTAGCCACACAGATACGCAGTATTTT	CASSRTSHTDTQYF
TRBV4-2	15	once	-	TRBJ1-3	TGTGCCAGCAGCCAAGATGCGGCTACTGGAAACACCATATATTTT	CASSQDAATGNTIYF